Each of the 30 T cell receptor beta chains below was sequenced from the same sample in a study of HIV-infected children after antiretroviral therapy interruption. The treatment denotes: PENTA 11 planned treatment interruption arm or continuous ART arm. A 3' RACE protocol on RNA, with unique molecular identifiers, produced the TCR library. From the 3' RACE reads, TCRdb called clonotypes with MiXCR, one entry per CDR3 protein. The sample carries approximately 89,000 distinct CDR3 sequences, roughly 6.4% recorded once. Sequences were derived from CD45RA+ CD4+ T cells from PBMCs, pooled from several time points, sampled from a donor given antiretroviral therapy, either interrupted or continuous. Documented subset: naive CD4+ CD45RA+ CD45RO- T cells. Every receptor here comes from a pool of human donors with HIV.

This clonotype was observed many times. The V and J genes are TRBV29-1 and TRBJ2-3; D ambiguous. Trimming left V 6 bases short and J 3 bases short, with 7 bases between. This CDR3 region has 11 residues. Germline V gives CDR1 SQVTM, CDR2 ANQGSEA. CDR3 sequence: CSVSTTDTQYF. The CDR3 DNA reads as TGCAGCGTGTCGACGACAGATACGCAGTATTTT.

V is TRBV9 and J is TRBJ2-3; D uncertain. Germline CDR1 reads SGDLS; CDR2 reads YYNGEE. The CDR3 has 13 amino acids. V lost 2 bases, J lost 2 bases, and 6 bases lay in between. The CDR3 loop is CASSVRLTDTQYF. In DNA, the CDR3 is TGTGCCAGCAGCGTCAGACTCACAGATACGCAGTATTTT.

This clonotype was counted many times. CDR3 sequence (DNA): TGTGCCATCAGTGAGATGCGGGGTGGGGAGACCCAGTACTTC. Its translation is CAISEMRGGETQYF. The chain recombines TRBV10-3 with TRBJ2-5; the D gene is possibly TRBD2 (6 bases). Trimming left V 2 bases short and J 5 bases short, with 12 bases between. From germline, CDR1 is ENHRY and CDR2 SYGVKD. The CDR3 is 14 residues long.

The chain joins TRBV4-2 to TRBJ2-5, with D hard to call. This CDR3 is 15 amino acids long. Germline CDR1 and CDR2: LGHNA and YNFKEQ. Deletions cut 0 bases from V and 5 bases from J, with 13 bases between. The CDR3 nucleotides are TGTGCCAGCAGCCAAGAGGGGTATGGACCGGAGACCCAGTACTTC. Protein sequence: CASSQEGYGPETQYF.

This clonotype occurred many times. This chain links TRBV7-9 with TRBJ2-7; D is perhaps TRBD1 or TRBD2 (5 bases each). The germline gives CDR1 SEHNR, CDR2 FQNEAQ (reference sequence). Trimming left V 3 bases short and J 6 bases short, with 9 bases between. The CDR3 runs 12 residues. For the CDR3, the DNA is TGTGCCAGCAGCTTCGGGACCGGCGAGCAGTACTTC. Protein sequence: CASSFGTGEQYF.

This clonotype was seen many times. CDR3 in amino acids: CASSLAGSATNEKLFF. The CDR3 nucleotides read TGCGCCAGCAGCTTGGCCGGGTCCGCAACTAATGAAAAACTGTTTTTT. The rearrangement links TRBV5-1 to TRBJ1-4; D ambiguous. The CDR3 consists of 16 residues. The V end lost 0 bases, the J end lost 0 bases, and 9 bases lay between the germline ends. Germline assignment: CDR1 SGHRS and CDR2 YFSETQ.

This clonotype appeared many times. The J gene is TRBJ1-1, the V gene TRBV12-3 or TRBV12-4; D is unclear. The CDR3 runs to 14 residues. Trimming shortened V by 6 bases and J by 1 base, and 12 bases separated the two germline ends. The CDR3 DNA is TGTGCCAGCAGCCTTGGAACGCCGAACACTGAAGCTTTCTTT. Its protein product is CASSLGTPNTEAFF.

This chain links TRBV5-5 with TRBJ1-1; D gene unclear. The germline gives CDR1 SGHKS, CDR2 YYEKEE (reference sequence). Trimming stripped 4 bases from V and 0 bases from J, with 7 bases between. The CDR3 is 13 amino acids. DNA for the CDR3: TGTGCCAGCAGCGAATGGATGAACACTGAAGCTTTCTTT. Protein product: CASSEWMNTEAFF.

Many counts were recorded for this clonotype. The rearrangement uses TRBV13 and TRBJ1-1, with 7 bases that match TRBD1. The CDR3 loop spans 14 amino acids. V was clipped by 5 bases and J by 1 base; unmatched bases: 4. Germline CDR1 is PRHDT and CDR2 is FYEKMQ (reference sequence). The CDR3, as DNA: TGTGCCAGCAGCCGGTGGACAGGGAACACTGAAGCTTTCTTT. Protein: CASSRWTGNTEAFF.

This clonotype was detected many times. This rearrangement joins TRBV28 to TRBJ1-1; D gene unclear. CDR3 size: 11 residues. The germline V and J ends were trimmed by 8 bases and 5 bases, with 9 bases remaining between them. Germline V gene sequence: CDR1 MDHEN, CDR2 SYDVKM. CDR3 loop: CASEGLTEAFF. The CDR3 DNA reads as TGTGCCAGCGAGGGATTGACTGAAGCTTTCTTT.

This clonotype was found many times. The chain recombines TRBV12-3 or TRBV12-4 with TRBJ1-2; D might be TRBD1 (5 bases). V lost 3 bases to trimming and J lost 4 bases, with 12 bases between them. This CDR3 is 14 amino acids long. The CDR3 region has the DNA TGTGCCAGCAGTTTCGTGCCGACAGTCTATGGCTACACCTTC. Protein product: CASSFVPTVYGYTF.

This clonotype was seen a few times. The chain recombines TRBV12-3 or TRBV12-4 with TRBJ2-1, with no clear D. The CDR3 has 16 amino acids. Trimming shortened V by 4 bases and J by 2 bases, and 15 bases separated the two germline ends. This CDR3 reads CASSYSARLTYNEQFF. For the CDR3, the DNA is TGTGCCAGCAGTTACAGTGCTCGGTTAACCTACAATGAGCAGTTCTTC.

J is TRBJ1-1 and V is TRBV10-3; unclear D gene. Germline CDR1 reads ENHRY; CDR2 reads SYGVKD. The CDR3 length is 13 residues. Trimming left V 8 bases short and J 3 bases short, with 13 bases between. CDR3 protein: CAIVRDWDTEAFF. The CDR3 DNA reads as TGTGCCATCGTGAGGGATTGGGACACTGAAGCTTTCTTT.

This clonotype was observed at least ten times. The genes are TRBV12-3 or TRBV12-4 and TRBJ1-1; no reliable D call. Trimming cost V 2 bases and J 5 bases, with 6 bases left between them. The length of the CDR3 is 12 residues. The CDR3 region is CASSLSRTEAFF. CDR3 in DNA: TGTGCCAGCAGTTTATCGCGGACTGAAGCTTTCTTT.

This clonotype was seen at least ten times. The chain is built from TRBV6-1 and TRBJ1-1; D ambiguous. The germline gives CDR1 MNHNS, CDR2 SASEGT. The CDR3 is 12 residues long. Trimming took off 8 bases at V and 4 bases at J, with 11 bases between the two ends. The CDR3 coding sequence is TGTGCCAGCGGAAAAGGGTTCACTGAAGCTTTCTTT. It translates to CASGKGFTEAFF.

The J gene is TRBJ2-3, the V gene TRBV3-1; TRBD2 aligns across 8 bases. V was pared by 2 bases and J by 4 bases, with 8 bases of the junction left unmatched. CDR1 and CDR2 (germline): LGHDT, YNNKEL (reference sequence). The CDR3 contains 16 residues. The CDR3 nucleotides read TGTGCCAGCAGCCAATCGCCGGGAGGGACCGCAGATACGCAGTATTTT. Translation gives CASSQSPGGTADTQYF.

The chain links TRBV29-1 to TRBJ2-7; TRBD2 agrees at 8 bases. The CDR3 totals 13 residues. Germline CDR1 SQVTM, CDR2 ANQGSEA. Unmatched junction bases numbered 9, after V lost 6 bases and J lost 5 bases. The CDR3 DNA reads as TGCAGCGTGCCTTGGGGGCGGGAGGACGAGCAGTACTTC. Translation gives CSVPWGREDEQYF.

V gene TRBV27 combines with J gene TRBJ2-1; possible D gene TRBD2, 6 bases. The CDR3 runs to 14 residues. Germline V gene sequence: CDR1 MNHEY, CDR2 SMNVEV (reference sequence). The V end lost 6 bases, the J end lost 8 bases, and 17 bases lay between the germline ends. For the CDR3, the DNA is TGTGCCAGCAGCCCCACCCGACTAGTCGATGAGCAGTTCTTC. It specifies CASSPTRLVDEQFF.

Many counts were recorded for this clonotype. The rearrangement uses TRBV5-1 and TRBJ2-4, with unresolved D. This CDR3 region has 14 residues. V was clipped by 0 bases and J by 2 bases, with 6 bases between them. The germline V gene encodes CDR1 SGHRS and CDR2 YFSETQ. This CDR3 is CASSLDLSKNIQYF. The CDR3 nucleotides are TGCGCCAGCAGCTTGGACTTATCCAAAAACATTCAGTACTTC.

At least ten counts were recorded for this clonotype. This sequence joins TRBV4-1 and TRBJ1-4; TRBD1 agrees at 10 bases. Germline V gives CDR1 MGHRA, CDR2 YSYEKL. Losses at the gene ends were 0 bases for V and 1 base for J; bases not matched to a gene: 11. The CDR3 contains 20 residues. The CDR3 protein is CASSQESPGQGLGTNEKLFF. The CDR3 nucleotides read TGCGCCAGCAGCCAAGAGTCGCCGGGACAGGGGTTAGGAACTAATGAAAAACTGTTTTTT.

This clonotype was seen a few times. The CDR3 loop reads CAISGQEIYGYTF. CDR3 nucleotide sequence: TGTGCCATCAGCGGACAGGAAATCTATGGCTACACCTTC. The chain couples TRBV10-3 to TRBJ1-2; 7 bases match TRBD1. V trimming: 6 bases; J trimming: 4 bases; junction bases outside the gene matches: 5. Germline V lookup: CDR1 ENHRY, CDR2 SYGVKD. The CDR3 consists of 13 residues.

This clonotype appeared many times. V is TRBV20-1 and J is TRBJ2-5; D unresolved. This CDR3 has 13 residues. Germline lookup yields CDR1 DFQATT and CDR2 SNEGSKA (reference sequence). With 1 base removed from V and 3 bases from J, the gap between germline ends came to 9 bases. The CDR3 DNA sequence: TGCAGTGCTAGAGTGGGTTTTGAAGAGACCCAGTACTTC. Protein sequence: CSARVGFEETQYF.

This clonotype was counted at least ten times. The V gene is TRBV20-1, the J gene TRBJ2-7, with D possibly called TRBD1 or TRBD2 (10 bases each). Germline CDR1 is DFQATT and CDR2 is SNEGSKA (reference sequence). The V and J ends lost 6 bases and 2 bases respectively, with 26 bases between them. The length of the CDR3 is 17 residues. CDR3 residues: CSATGQGLAGVAYEQYF. The CDR3 coding sequence is TGCAGTGCCACGGGACAGGGGCTAGCGGGGGTTGCCTACGAGCAGTACTTC.

This clonotype was detected many times. DNA of the CDR3: TGCAGTGCCACCGGGACAGGCCGCTCCTACGAGCAGTACTTC. Translating gives CSATGTGRSYEQYF. The chain recombines TRBV20-1 with TRBJ2-7, with 8 bases lining up with TRBD1. V shed 6 bases, J shed 0 bases, and the junction held 7 bases outside the gene matches. This CDR3 comprises 14 residues. Germline-derived CDR1 and CDR2 are DFQATT and SNEGSKA (reference sequence).

Ten or more counts support this clonotype. Here the CDR3 reads CASSPGHPNYEQYF. As DNA, the CDR3 is TGCGCCAGCAGCCCGGGACACCCAAACTACGAGCAGTACTTC. This chain uses TRBV5-1 with TRBJ2-7; tentatively, D is TRBD1 (6 bases). This CDR3 is 14 amino acids long. V lost 4 bases and J 3 bases, leaving 14 bases between the germline ends. Per germline, CDR1 SGHRS and CDR2 YFSETQ.

This clonotype was observed at least ten times. The chain recombines TRBV20-1 with TRBJ2-7, with 11 bases that match TRBD2. This CDR3 is built from 15 residues. The junction had 16 bases not matched to a gene; V was cut back by 6 bases and J by 9 bases. CDR1 DFQATT and CDR2 SNEGSKA come from the germline V gene (reference sequence). Here the CDR3 DNA reads TGCAGTGCAAGCTTGGCCGGGACTAGCGGAACCGGGCAGTACTTC. This encodes CSASLAGTSGTGQYF.

This clonotype was seen repeatedly, ten times or more. The rearrangement links TRBV12-3 or TRBV12-4 to TRBJ1-2, with TRBD1 as a possible D gene (5 bases). The CDR3 is 17 amino acids. Between the trimmed V and J ends, which lost 6 bases and 0 bases, there was a span of 20 bases. The CDR3 nucleotides read TGTGCCAGCAGCCGTCGGTCTGGGACTCTAACTAACTATGGCTACACCTTC. It encodes CASSRRSGTLTNYGYTF.

This clonotype was detected ten times or more. The V gene is TRBV19, the J gene TRBJ1-5; 8 nucleotides line up with TRBD1. CDR3 size: 13 residues. J was trimmed by 7 bases and V by 9 bases; bases with no gene match: 8. Germline assignment: CDR1 LNHDA and CDR2 SQIVND (reference sequence). CDR3: CASPGQGGQPQHF. In DNA, the CDR3 is TGTGCCAGCCCTGGACAGGGCGGGCAGCCCCAGCATTTT.

This clonotype was seen ten or more times. The chain couples TRBV14 to TRBJ2-3; 8 positions match TRBD1. The CDR3 loop spans 15 amino acids. J was trimmed by 3 bases and V by 1 base; bases with no gene match: 3. Per germline, CDR1 SGHDN and CDR2 FVKESK. CDR3 residues: CASSQGTGQTDTQYF. For the CDR3, the DNA is TGTGCCAGCAGCCAAGGGACAGGGCAAACAGATACGCAGTATTTT.

The sample holds many counts of this clonotype. The chain recombines TRBV20-1 with TRBJ2-2; D is perhaps TRBD2 (6 bases). Between the trimmed V and J ends, which lost 5 bases and 2 bases, there was a span of 15 bases. Germline CDR1 reads DFQATT; CDR2 reads SNEGSKA (reference sequence). The CDR3 length is 15 residues. The DNA for the CDR3 is TGCAGTGCTCCTAACCTAGCGCGAAACACCGGGGAGCTGTTTTTT. Translation: CSAPNLARNTGELFF.